The source of this TCR beta chain is a study of OX40 agonist ivuxolimab in advanced cancers. CDR1 and CDR2 from the germline V gene are SGHDT and YYEEEE. V lost 4 bases to trimming and J lost 3 bases, with 8 bases between them. The CDR3 has 12 residues. As regards this clone: Its matching antigen is unknown.

Study-wide results and caveats: In a subset of nonresponders, normalized T-cell clonal expansion was also low. CD8+ T cells averaged more expanded clones than CD4+. At doses 0.1 to 3.0 mg/kg, CD4+ and CD8+ clones expanded.

Drawing of blood for sampling happened at baseline, at cycle 4 day 1, and at cycle 7 day 1. Sequencing was performed with immunoSEQ multiplex PCR; in TCRdb, only in-frame clones are kept and a portion is missing. The profile shows 68,000 or so clones, roughly 80% of them singletons. J is TRBJ2-7 and V is TRBV5-6; D gene ambiguous. Sequenced here: CD4+ or CD8+ T cells sorted from blood, sampled in a trial of the OX40 agonist ivuxolimab. The receptor was isolated from an adult with an advanced solid tumor such as melanoma, head and neck, liver or kidney cancer. The CDR3 nucleotides are TGTGCCAGCAGCCGGACCAGCTACGAGCAGTACTTC. Its translation is CASSRTSYEQYF.